A selection of T cell receptor beta chains follows, all from one sample in a study of cytomegalovirus exposure and HLA in healthy donors. Here immunoSEQ multiplex PCR was the method, and the copy in TCRdb shows in-frame clones only, minus some. Of under 150,000 clones in the sample, around 87% were seen once. Sequences were obtained from PBMCs. These receptors were taken from a man aged 18 to 29 in good health and CMV-seropositive. Both conserved end residues are part of each CDR3.

V	CDR3
TRBV7-9	CASSDTGTVRETQYF
TRBV5-1	CASSWDRGPYEQYF
TRBV19	CASSIEEGAAFF
TRBV27	CASSLSVTSGGASSYNEQFF
TRBV5-1	CASSLGAGTEAFF
TRBV28	CASSSLGSETQYF
TRBV19	CASRTEEGWPQHF
TRBV27	CASSLGPHRVEGYF
TRBV2	CASRGGLNTEAFF
TRBV6-1	CASWTSGAGEQFF
TRBV5-1	CASSQTGGVNEQFF
TRBV5-1	CASTPGTANTGELFF
TRBV5-8	CASSLRTGLSEKLFF
TRBV14	CASSQHSNTEAFF
TRBV7-6	CASSFHGGLPLNTGELFF
TRBV6-1	CASSVSLAGVEQYF
TRBV11-2	CASSSTTGPYEQYF
TRBV7-9	CASSLETGGSYEQYF
TRBV6-5	CASRARGSTDTQYF
TRBV2	CASTEAENYNEQFF
TRBV6-5	CASSYTVSPKETQYF
TRBV6-6	CASRTRDRYNEQFF
TRBV29-1	CSVIGLAGRKSSTDTQYF
TRBV7-6	CASSLGTGPASEQYF
TRBV9	CASSPMTGDLGEQFF
TRBV5-4	CASSLRTGRTYGYTF
TRBV19	CASTRGTYNQPQHF
TRBV27	CASSTSSPDRGYGYTF
TRBV7-2	CASSLVQGTIYGYTF
TRBV15	CATSRVRPGDEQYF
TRBV5-6	CASSSGTEYQPQHF
TRBV2	CASSVRVVRGYTF
TRBV7-9	CALRRDGNTEAFF
TRBV5-6	CASSRTPRGDQPQHF
TRBV30	CAWSVNRLYKSGANVLTF
TRBV18	CASSPAVGSNQPQHF
TRBV5-1	CASSGRTDGHTIYF
TRBV5-1	CASSLWGQGATNTGELFF
TRBV5-1	CASSVESFRNSPLHF
TRBV5-1	CASSYAGWRDSEAFF
TRBV7-3	CASSWAGTDNGYTF
TRBV6-5	CASSYTQGGIQYF
TRBV5-1	CASSLGQGRSTGELFF
TRBV29-1	CSVDSGTGILYNSPLHF
TRBV10-1	CATSPGTGITDTQYF
TRBV5-1	CASSFSGQGPTEAFF
TRBV10-2	CASSDPQGEETQYF
TRBV13	CASSASTGTGDGYTF
TRBV7-8	CASIPSRAFGLAGAYEQYF
TRBV10-3	CAISRDTTYEQYF
TRBV7-9	CATPKGDNYNEQFF
TRBV12-5	CASGLWAGGTRFSYNEQFF
TRBV6-1	CASSGSLLGNQPQHF
TRBV9	CASSTAGGELFF
TRBV2	CASTSSGGRGETQYF